The 17 T cell receptor beta chains given below trace back to one sample, sequenced in a study of identical twins. TCRdb processed the 5' RACE reads anew with MiXCR; each CDR3 protein has one entry. This table has roughly 190,000 distinct CDR3 sequences, approximately 16% appearing once. These data are also associated with another study on T cells expressing NK-cell markers.

The material sequenced was CD8+ T cells sorted from blood. Receptors originate from a woman between 18 and 29 years old in good health.

This clonotype was found a few times. V and J are TRBV21-1 and TRBJ1-2. TRBV21-1 is a known pseudogene. CDR3 size: 12 residues. CDR3 region: CATRTRGGGYTF. The CDR3 coding sequence is TGTGCCACGCGGACTCGGGGGGGCGGCTACACCTTC.

V gene TRBV7-9 combines with J gene TRBJ2-1; no firm D call. Germline loops: CDR1 SEHNR, CDR2 FQNEAQ (reference sequence). V lost 4 bases, J lost 6 bases, and 13 bases lay in between. This CDR3 is built from 14 residues. CDR3 DNA: TGTGCCAGCAGCTCGGAGAGATTTGCCAATGAGCAGTTCTTC. It encodes CASSSERFANEQFF.

The chain recombines TRBV5-5 with TRBJ1-1; weak D call: TRBD1 (5 bases). The V and J ends lost 2 bases and 3 bases respectively, with 8 bases between them. CDR1 SGHKS and CDR2 YYEKEE come from the germline V gene (reference sequence). CDR3 size: 13 residues. The CDR3 sequence: CASSFGGYTEAFF. In DNA, the CDR3 is TGTGCCAGCAGCTTTGGGGGGTACACTGAAGCTTTCTTT.

This clonotype was recorded a few times. The CDR3 loop is CAIQYPLSYEQYF. CDR3 DNA: TGTGCCATCCAGTATCCCCTATCCTACGAGCAGTACTTC. The genes are TRBV7-8 and TRBJ2-7; no definite D call. V was pared by 10 bases and J by 1 base, with 14 bases between. The CDR3 is 13 residues long. CDR1 SGHVS and CDR2 FQNEAQ come from the germline V gene.

This clonotype was recorded once. The V call is TRBV7-9, the J call TRBJ2-2, with D tentatively TRBD1 or TRBD2 (5 bases each). Germline loops: CDR1 SEHNR, CDR2 FQNEAQ (reference sequence). The CDR3 runs 15 residues. Trimming removed 5 bases from V and 5 bases from J, with 15 bases in between. The CDR3 DNA reads as TGTGCCAGCAGCGGCAGCCGGGACCCAACCGGGGAGCTGTTTTTT. It codes for CASSGSRDPTGELFF.

The chain is built from TRBV29-1 and TRBJ2-1, with unresolved D. The germline gives CDR1 SQVTM, CDR2 ANQGSEA. The germline V and J ends were trimmed by 3 bases and 6 bases, with 12 bases remaining between them. This CDR3 has 13 residues. The CDR3 protein is CSVDLLVVNEQFF. The CDR3 coding sequence is TGCAGCGTTGATCTTTTAGTAGTCAATGAGCAGTTCTTC.

A few counts support this clonotype. This chain joins TRBV6-5 and TRBJ1-4; D call uncertain. V gave up 0 bases and J gave up 4 bases, with 15 bases separating them. Germline loops: CDR1 MNHEY, CDR2 SVGAGI. This CDR3 region has 17 residues. In nucleotides, the CDR3 is TGTGCCAGCAGTTACTCGACGGGGTCAGCAATTAATGAAAAACTGTTTTTT. This sequence encodes CASSYSTGSAINEKLFF.

The chain employs TRBV5-4 and TRBJ1-6; 7 bases are shared with TRBD1. J gave up 5 bases and V 4 bases, and 0 bases lay outside the gene matches. The germline CDR1 and CDR2 sequences are SGHNT and YYREEE (reference sequence). CDR3 size: 13 residues. DNA for the CDR3: TGTGCCAGCAGCCAGGGGGATAATTCACCCCTCCACTTT. Translation: CASSQGDNSPLHF.

The rearrangement links TRBV6-6 to TRBJ2-3, with TRBD1 as a possible D gene (6 bases). There are 11 residues in the CDR3. V was cut by 7 bases and J by 8 bases, with 10 bases left in between. Germline assignment: CDR1 MNHNY and CDR2 SVGAGI (reference sequence). CDR3 sequence (DNA): TGTGCCAGCATTGGGGGCGGTACGCAGTATTTT. Its translation: CASIGGGTQYF.

This clonotype is a singleton in its sample. This chain connects TRBV20-1 to TRBJ2-7, with TRBD1 matching over 8 bases. Trimming removed 6 bases from V and 8 bases from J; junction bases left unmatched: 9. The CDR3 has 12 residues. CDR1 and CDR2 from the germline V gene are DFQATT and SNEGSKA (reference sequence). This CDR3 is CSATTGGSQQYF. In nucleotides, the CDR3 is TGCAGTGCCACCACAGGGGGGTCACAGCAGTACTTC.

This clonotype was observed a few times. The J gene is TRBJ2-2, the V gene TRBV3-1; 7 nucleotides match TRBD1. CDR3 length: 15 amino acids. The germline V gene has CDR1 LGHDT and CDR2 YNNKEL (reference sequence). J gave up 1 base and V 4 bases, and 3 bases lay outside the gene matches. CDR3 DNA: TGTGCCAGCAGCCCCTACAGGGGGAACACCGGGGAGCTGTTTTTT. It is translated as CASSPYRGNTGELFF.

The chain couples TRBV2 to TRBJ1-1; perhaps TRBD1 as D (6 bases). Trimming took 8 bases from V and 6 from J, leaving 19 bases between them. From germline, CDR1 is SNHLY and CDR2 FYNNEI. This CDR3 contains 14 residues. CDR3 in DNA: TGTGCCAGCTTTTTAGTCCAGGGGTGGTCTGAAGCTTTCTTT. Translating it yields CASFLVQGWSEAFF. Supplemented by reference TRBV2 and TRBJ1-1, the full variable domain reads EPEVTQTPSHQVTQMGQEVILRCVPISNHLYFYWYRQILGQKVEFLVSFYNNEISEKSEIFDDQFSVERPDGSNFTLKIRSTKLEDSAMYFCASFLVQGWSEAFFGQGTRLTVV.

This clonotype was seen a few times. The rearrangement links TRBV12-3 or TRBV12-4 to TRBJ1-2; D not resolved. CDR3 length equals 13 residues. Between the trimmed V and J ends, which lost 3 bases and 6 bases, there was a span of 11 bases. Here the CDR3 DNA reads TGTGCCAGCAGTTTGGACGGGGTCGATGGCTACACCTTC. Encoded protein: CASSLDGVDGYTF.

This clonotype was seen many times. V and J are TRBV2 and TRBJ1-2; D may be TRBD1 (5 bases). Germline CDR1 reads SNHLY; CDR2 reads FYNNEI. The germline V and J ends were trimmed by 8 bases and 4 bases, with 26 bases remaining between them. The CDR3 contains 17 residues. In DNA form, the CDR3 reads TGTGCCAGCCATTACCCGTCGTATTCAGGGCCGAGCTATGGCTACACCTTC. It specifies CASHYPSYSGPSYGYTF.

The chain combines TRBV5-5 with TRBJ2-3; 12 bases are shared with TRBD2. Looked up from germline, CDR1 is SGHKS and CDR2 is YYEKEE (reference sequence). V lost 1 base and J lost 4; bases outside the gene matches: 7. This CDR3 is built from 17 residues. This chain's CDR3 is CASSLWASGRAPDTQYF. Here the CDR3 DNA reads TGTGCCAGCAGCTTGTGGGCTAGCGGGAGGGCCCCAGATACGCAGTATTTT.

A few counts support this clonotype. The gene calls are TRBV12-3 or TRBV12-4 and TRBJ2-1; 10 bases are shared with TRBD1. The length of the CDR3 is 15 residues. Losses at the gene ends were 0 bases for V and 5 bases for J; bases not matched to a gene: 1. In nucleotides, the CDR3 is TGTGCCAGCAGTTTAGCCGGGACAGGGGACAATGAGCAGTTCTTC. Translated: CASSLAGTGDNEQFF.

The chain is built from TRBV7-9 and TRBJ2-3; TRBD2 is a possible D gene (6 bases). Germline CDR1 SEHNR, CDR2 FQNEAQ (reference sequence). V was cut by 5 bases and J by 1 base, with 16 bases left in between. This CDR3 has 16 residues. Here the CDR3 DNA reads TGTGCCAGCAGCCCGTGGACTACTGAAGGCACAGATACGCAGTATTTT. It yields the protein CASSPWTTEGTDTQYF.